The 15 T cell receptor beta chains presented below share a single source sample, sequenced in a study of shared clonotypes between healthy human individuals. TCRdb's table, derived via immunoSEQ multiplex PCR, lists solely in-frame clones and lacks some. The repertoire consists of about half a million clones, with less than 85% occurring once and the leading ten covering roughly 13%. Sequenced input: PBMCs. The receptors stem from a woman in her thirties or forties in good health. Some clones in this sample may be carry-over from other donors' samples.

The chain uses TRBV13 and TRBJ2-3, with D possibly being TRBD2 (6 bases). Germline V gene lookup returns CDR1 PRHDT and CDR2 FYEKMQ (reference sequence). The CDR3 contains 15 residues. V lost 3 bases, J lost 0 bases, and 10 bases lay in between. As DNA, the CDR3 is TGTGCCAGCAGCTTCAGGACTATAAGCACAGATACGCAGTATTTT. Amino acids: CASSFRTISTDTQYF.

Notes on this clone: Other DNA sequences within the sample encode an identical CDR3. The chain has TRBV9 and TRBJ2-7; 11 bases line up with TRBD2. In germline, CDR1 is SGDLS, CDR2 YYNGEE. V lost 0 bases, J lost 3 bases, and 2 bases stayed unmatched. There are 15 residues in the CDR3. CDR3 sequence: CASSVGLAGNYEQYF. DNA for the CDR3: TGTGCCAGCAGCGTAGGACTAGCGGGAAACTACGAGCAGTACTTC. The full variable domain, in which reference TRBV9 and TRBJ2-7 provide the parts outside the CDR3, is DSGVTQTPKHLITATGQRVTLRCSPRSGDLSVYWYQQSLDQGLQFLIQYYNGEERAKGNILERFSAQQFPDLHSELNLSSLELGDSALYFCASSVGLAGNYEQYFGPGTRLTVT.

This clone was recorded once. The genes are TRBV7-3 and TRBJ1-4, with 7 bases matching TRBD1. The CDR3 runs 16 residues. Losses at the gene ends were 5 bases for V and 3 bases for J; bases not matched to a gene: 9. The germline V gene has CDR1 SGHTA and CDR2 FQGTGA. The CDR3 nucleotides read TGTGCCAGCAGCCCCTTTACAGGGGTAGCTAATGAAAAACTGTTTTTT. Protein: CASSPFTGVANEKLFF.

This chain joins TRBV27 and TRBJ1-2; D perhaps matches TRBD1 (5 bases). Trimming removed 6 bases from V and 2 bases from J, with 10 bases in between. This CDR3 spans 13 amino acids. CDR1 MNHEY and CDR2 SMNVEV come from the germline V gene (reference sequence). Here the CDR3 reads CASSWDGNYGYTF. The CDR3, as DNA: TGTGCCAGCAGCTGGGACGGAAACTATGGCTACACCTTC.

The chain combines TRBV30 with TRBJ2-7; 9 nucleotides match TRBD2. Germline values: CDR1 GTSNPN, CDR2 SVGIG (reference sequence). The CDR3 totals 12 residues. V lost 5 bases, J lost 7 bases, and 6 bases stayed unmatched. CDR3 sequence (DNA): TGTGCCTGGGCGGGAGGGCCGAGGGAGCAGTACTTC. Residues: CAWAGGPREQYF. Combining the CDR3 with reference TRBV30 and TRBJ2-7 gives the whole variable domain SQTIHQWPATLVQPVGSPLSLECTVEGTSNPNLYWYRQAAGRGLQLLFYSVGIGQISSEVPQNLSASRPQDRQFILSSKKLLLSDSGFYLCAWAGGPREQYFGPGTRLTVT.

This chain joins TRBV28 and TRBJ1-2; 7 nucleotides line up with TRBD1. This CDR3 has 16 amino acids. Trimming cost V 6 bases and J 5 bases; bases outside gene matches: 15. The V gene's germline CDR1 is MDHEN and CDR2 SYDVKM. CDR3 bases: TGTGCCAGCAGCGATACGACAGGGATGGAAATTTATGGCTACACCTTC. The encoded protein is CASSDTTGMEIYGYTF.

This clone has only one observation. CDR3 nucleotides: TGTGCCAGTTTTCCACCTCTCGAGCAGTACTTC. Protein product: CASFPPLEQYF. The chain is built from TRBV27 and TRBJ2-7; D is undetermined. CDR1 is MNHEY, CDR2 SMNVEV, per germline (reference sequence). The V gene lost 9 bases and the J gene lost 6 bases, with 12 bases spanning the gap. The CDR3 spans 11 residues.

The rearrangement links TRBV14 to TRBJ2-2, with D possibly TRBD2 on 5 matching bases. With 1 base removed from V and 4 bases from J, the gap between germline ends came to 7 bases. CDR3 size: 14 residues. Germline loops: CDR1 SGHDN, CDR2 FVKESK. The CDR3: CASSQARGTGELFF. CDR3 bases: TGTGCCAGCAGCCAAGCCCGGGGCACCGGGGAGCTGTTTTTT.

The chain links TRBV19 to TRBJ1-5; D not resolved. CDR1 LNHDA and CDR2 SQIVND come from the germline V gene (reference sequence). The CDR3 extends over 17 amino acids. The V gene lost 7 bases and the J gene lost 5 bases, with 24 bases spanning the gap. CDR3 bases: TGTGCCAGTAAGGACCGGCGGTCCCCTCTGGAGTATCAGCCCCAGCATTTT. Translated: CASKDRRSPLEYQPQHF.

The chain carries TRBV28 and TRBJ1-5, with 8 bases identical to TRBD1. The CDR3 is 12 amino acids. Germline CDR1 MDHEN, CDR2 SYDVKM. The V and J ends lost 10 bases and 4 bases, in that order; junction bases with no gene match: 3. The CDR3 here is CATWTGNQPQHF. CDR3 DNA: TGTGCCACCTGGACAGGGAATCAGCCCCAGCATTTT. Combining the CDR3 with reference TRBV28 and TRBJ1-5 gives the whole variable domain DVKVTQSSRYLVKRTGEKVFLECVQDMDHENMFWYRQDPGLGLRLIYFSYDVKMKEKGDIPEGYSVSREKKERFSLILESASTNQTSMYLCATWTGNQPQHFGDGTRLSIL.

The chain uses TRBV28 and TRBJ2-7, with unresolved D. Trimming stripped 4 bases from V and 7 bases from J, with 11 bases between. CDR1 is MDHEN and CDR2 is SYDVKM in the germline V gene. This CDR3 has 12 residues. In DNA, the CDR3 is TGTGCCAGCAGTTCCGAGCCGAGGGAGCAGTACTTC. Amino acids: CASSSEPREQYF.

CDR3 sequence reads: CASSFWGSRGGTEAFF. Here the CDR3 DNA reads TGTGCCAGCAGTTTCTGGGGCAGCCGAGGAGGCACTGAAGCTTTCTTT. The chain links TRBV28 to TRBJ1-1; perhaps TRBD1 as D (5 bases). The CDR3 covers 16 residues. Trimming pared 3 bases from V and 4 bases from J, leaving 18 bases between. Germline V CDR1 and CDR2: MDHEN, SYDVKM.

The gene calls are TRBV28 and TRBJ2-7; 14 bases map to TRBD2. The junction had 11 bases not matched to a gene; V was cut back by 1 base and J by 6 bases. CDR1 is MDHEN and CDR2 is SYDVKM in the germline V gene. This CDR3 has 18 residues. The CDR3 DNA is TGTGCCAGCAGTTTATTCCGTGGACTAGCGGGAGGCCTCTCCGAGCAGTACTTC. This encodes CASSLFRGLAGGLSEQYF.

The table lists this clone with a count of one. The chain recombines TRBV28 with TRBJ1-1, with TRBD1 identical over 10 bases. CDR1 MDHEN and CDR2 SYDVKM come from the germline V gene. V lost 4 bases, J lost 4 bases, and 9 bases stayed unmatched. This CDR3 is built from 16 residues. Written as DNA, the CDR3 is TGTGCCAGCAGTTCAAACGGTTGGGACAGGGGCACTGAAGCTTTCTTT. Translation gives CASSSNGWDRGTEAFF.

The chain carries TRBV7-9 and TRBJ1-1; D call uncertain. The CDR3 spans 15 residues. Germline-derived CDR1 and CDR2 are SEHNR and FQNEAQ (reference sequence). Trimming pared 1 base from V and 3 bases from J, leaving 12 bases between. The CDR3 DNA sequence: TGTGCCAGCAGCTTAGGAGGTGGCAGATACACTGAAGCTTTCTTT. This codes for CASSLGGGRYTEAFF.